These T cell receptor beta chains were read from a single sample in a study of T cells in Graves' hyperthyroidism and ophthalmopathy. TCRdb processed the multiplex PCR reads anew with MiXCR; each CDR3 protein has one entry. The sample contains roughly 570,000 distinct CDR3 sequences, around 42% of which appear only once. The sequenced material came from peripheral blood or thyroid tissue (not recorded which). These receptors all come from a woman in her late teens or twenties with Graves' hyperthyroidism. CDR3s include the opening cysteine and the closing phenylalanine or tryptophan. Each record gives: V gene, J gene, clone size, D gene, CDR3 protein, CDR3 DNA. D genes are given only for firm matches. Not every row has a clone size; where given, it reads once, few, many or a size class.

TRBV19,TRBJ2-5,-,TRBD2,CASSSTSGKGETQYF,TGTGCCAGTAGTTCCACTAGCGGGAAGGGGGAGACCCAGTACTTC
TRBV19,TRBJ1-2,many,TRBD1,CASTPGRQGNYGYTF,TGTGCCAGTACTCCCGGGAGACAGGGTAACTATGGCTACACCTTC
TRBV7-6,TRBJ2-7,-,-,CASSISLVAYEQYF,TGTGCCAGCAGCATATCGCTGGTAGCCTACGAGCAGTACTTC
TRBV25-1,TRBJ2-7,-,TRBD1,CARDSVYEQYF,TGTGCGAGGGACAGCGTCTACGAGCAGTACTTC
TRBV29-1,TRBJ2-5,-,-,CSAETGHSYQETQYF,TGCAGCGCCGAAACGGGACATTCGTACCAAGAGACCCAGTACTTC
TRBV10-3,TRBJ2-7,many,-,CANYYEQYF,TGTGCCAATTACTACGAGCAGTACTTC
TRBV7-9,TRBJ1-1,many,-,CASSLSGSLDAFF,TGTGCCAGCAGCTTATCGGGGTCTTTGGATGCTTTCTTT
TRBV7-9,TRBJ2-7,-,-,CASRSDGEKLYF,TGTGCCAGCAGGTCCGACGGAGAAAAACTGTACTTC
TRBV20-1,TRBJ1-5,-,-,CSATSDSNQPQHF,TGCAGTGCCACCAGTGATAGCAATCAGCCCCAGCATTTT
TRBV20-1,TRBJ1-1,many,-,CSARDLNKLNTEAFF,TGCAGTGCTAGAGATTTAAACAAGCTGAACACTGAAGCTTTCTTT
TRBV7-4,TRBJ2-2,-,TRBD1,CAGGQGELFF,TGTGCCGGGGGACAGGGGGAGCTGTTTTTT
TRBV11-2,TRBJ2-2,many,-,CASSFQTGELFF,TGTGCCAGCAGCTTCCAGACCGGGGAGCTGTTTTTT
TRBV2,TRBJ1-6,once,TRBD1,CASSGRTGTNSPLHF,TGTGCCAGCAGTGGCAGGACAGGGACGAATTCACCCCTCCACTTT
TRBV2,TRBJ1-6,-,-,CASSSKSSSPLHF,TGTGCCAGCTCGTCCAAGAGCAGTTCACCCCTCCACTTT
TRBV7-2,TRBJ2-7,many,TRBD2,CASSLARGASGTLSYEQYF,TGTGCCAGCAGCTTAGCTCGTGGGGCTAGCGGGACCCTCTCCTACGAGCAGTACTTC
TRBV2,TRBJ1-4,-,TRBD1,CASRSGTGREKLFF,TGTGCCAGCAGATCCGGGACAGGACGAGAAAAACTGTTTTTT